Reported below is one T cell receptor (beta chain). Its specificity is unknown. Each and every patient relapsed after autologous stem cell transplantation, and patients got differing brentuximab vedotin exposure. Each best response was a complete response, a partial response or progressive disease. The sample belongs to a study of PD-1 blockade in classical Hodgkin lymphoma. Findings and limits, study-wide: Baseline TCR diversity was reportedly lower in newly diagnosed patients than healthy donors. Possible causes of repertoire differences, disease activity or prior therapy, remain undefined. A significant rise in TCR diversity was seen by C4D1 for CD4+ cells but not for CD8+ cells.

Germline V gives CDR1 MNHNS, CDR2 SASEGT. CDR3 length: 11 residues. The data were produced by immunoSEQ multiplex PCR, yet TCRdb's version contains in-frame clones alone and is incomplete. Of roughly 61,000 clones in the sample, 85% to 90% were seen once. The chain links TRBV6-1 to TRBJ2-7; D gene uncertain. Here the sequenced sample was peripheral blood mononuclear cells (PBMCs), taken at baseline. The TCR was taken from a human donor with classical Hodgkin lymphoma. CDR3: CAIGLNYEQYF. CDR3 nucleotide sequence: TGTGCTATAGGTCTGAACTACGAGCAGTACTTC.